This TCR beta chain comes out of a study of early T cells in non-severe SARS-CoV-2 infection. Broader study findings: Comparison of clonotypes with VDJdb favored anti-spike CD8 responses while missing private and CD4 specificities.

This clonotype came up many times. Its specificity is unknown. As part of library construction, unique molecular identifiers were attached to individual cDNA molecules. TCRdb recomputed calls from the 5' RACE reads with MiXCR, one row per CDR3 protein. The table has under 60,000 distinct CDR3 sequences, under 8.5% seen once. V lost 3 bases to trimming and J lost 7 bases; unmatched junction nucleotides: 8. The CDR3 consists of 15 residues. Germline CDR1 is DFQATT and CDR2 is SNEGSKA (reference sequence). The TCR sequence derives from an adult who was a healthcare worker with PCR-confirmed SARS-CoV-2 infection or an uninfected control (not recorded which). The J gene is TRBJ2-1, the V gene TRBV20-1; 11 bases map to TRBD2. The sample comprised whole blood. The CDR3 nucleotides read TGCAGTGCTAGGGAAACTAGCGGGAGTTTAAATGAGCAGTTCTTC. Its translation: CSARETSGSLNEQFF.